The rows below give T cell receptor beta chains drawn from one sample of a study of beta chain features in type 1 diabetes. Assay: immunoSEQ multiplex PCR; the TCRdb copy retains only in-frame clones and omits some. The table has roughly 730,000 clones, about an eighth seen once. Sequenced material: naive CD4+ T cells from blood. These receptors all stem from a man younger than 35 with type 1 diabetes. Each CDR3 is given with its conserved first and last residue. The D gene is left open where the match is weak. A clone size is listed for some rows: how often the clone was seen (once, few, many), or a class if it is expanded.

cdr3_length | j_call | d_call | v_call | clone_size | cdr3_nt | cdr3_aa
13 | TRBJ1-2 | . | TRBV16 | . | TGTGCCAGCAGCCAAAGCCATAACTATGGCTACACCTTC | CASSQSHNYGYTF
15 | TRBJ2-1 | . | TRBV4-2 | . | TGTGCCAGCAGCCAAGAAATAACTAGTGGCAGTGAGCAGTTCTTC | CASSQEITSGSEQFF
14 | TRBJ1-5 | . | TRBV7-9 | . | TGTGCCAGCAGCTTAGGGGAATTGGTCGAGCCCCAGCATTTT | CASSLGELVEPQHF
18 | TRBJ1-3 | . | TRBV18 | . | TGTGCCAGCTCACGCGAATCGCTTGGAGGGGCCTCTGGAAACACCATATATTTT | CASSRESLGGASGNTIYF
15 | TRBJ2-3 | TRBD2 | TRBV5-4 | few | TGTGCCAGCAGCTCCGCGGGGGGACCCACAGATACGCAGTATTTT | CASSSAGGPTDTQYF
14 | TRBJ2-7 | . | TRBV19 | . | TGTGCCAGTAGTATCGGACAGTTTTCCCACGAGCAGTACTTC | CASSIGQFSHEQYF
14 | TRBJ2-2 | . | TRBV19 | . | TGTGCCAGTAGTACAGGGACAAACACCGGGGAGCTGTTTTTT | CASSTGTNTGELFF
15 | TRBJ1-2 | . | TRBV21-1 | few | TGTGCCAGCAGCAAACGTTCGCAGGGAGGATATGGCTACACCTTC | CASSKRSQGGYGYTF
18 | TRBJ2-2 | TRBD2 | TRBV4-1 | . | TGCGCCAGCAGCCCCAAGGGGACTAGCGGGGGGAACACCGGGGAGCTGTTTTTT | CASSPKGTSGGNTGELFF
13 | TRBJ1-1 | . | TRBV19 | few | TGTGCCAGTAGTAATCAGCGAGGGGATGAAGCTTTCTTT | CASSNQRGDEAFF
13 | TRBJ2-5 | . | TRBV15 | . | TGTGCCACCAGCAGAGATCTGGGATCTACCCAGTACTTC | CATSRDLGSTQYF
16 | TRBJ2-1 | TRBD1 | TRBV4-1 | few | TGCGCCAGCAGCCGCATACAAGGACAGGGGATGGATGAGCAGTTCTTC | CASSRIQGQGMDEQFF
13 | TRBJ1-1 | TRBD1 | TRBV25-1 | few | TGTGCCAGCCGGGGACAGGGGGGTACTGAAGCTTTCTTT | CASRGQGGTEAFF
15 | TRBJ2-1 | . | TRBV5-1 | few | TGCGCCAGCAGCTTGGGACCGGATCGTGGCAATGAGCAGTTCTTC | CASSLGPDRGNEQFF
15 | TRBJ2-2 | . | TRBV18 | few | TGTGCCAGCTCACCGTTACAGACCAACACCGGGGAGCTGTTTTTT | CASSPLQTNTGELFF
14 | TRBJ2-2 | . | TRBV25-1 | . | TGTGCCAGCAGCCCCCCCCACAGGGCTGGGGAGCTGTTTTTT | CASSPPHRAGELFF
14 | TRBJ1-6 | TRBD1 | TRBV6-5 | few | TGTGCCAGCAGTTCCGGGACAGGTGGTTCACCCCTCCACTTT | CASSSGTGGSPLHF
13 | TRBJ2-5 | . | TRBV2 | . | TGTGCCAGCAGGGACCCCACCGGGGAGACCCAGTACTTC | CASRDPTGETQYF